These 27 T cell receptor beta chains share one sample of origin, sequenced in a study of blood T cell repertoires in COVID-19. The data were produced by immunoSEQ multiplex PCR, yet TCRdb's version contains in-frame clones alone and is incomplete. The sample yields some 350,000 clones, 80% to 90% seen once. The sequenced sample consisted of PBMCs or T cells enriched from blood (not recorded which). These receptor sequences come from a young man who had recovered from COVID-19.

This rearrangement joins TRBV11-3 to TRBJ2-3, with 11 bases identical to TRBD2. V was clipped by 5 bases and J by 0 bases; unmatched bases: 4. The CDR3 totals 16 residues. Germline CDR1 reads SGHNT; CDR2 reads YENEEA. The CDR3 spells CASSHTSGRSTDTQYF. The CDR3 DNA sequence: TGTGCCAGCAGCCATACTAGCGGGAGAAGCACAGATACGCAGTATTTT.

J is TRBJ1-1 and V is TRBV5-1, with TRBD1 matching 11 bases. The CDR3 is 17 amino acids. V gave up 2 bases and J gave up 0 bases; unmatched junction bases: 6. From germline, CDR1 is SGHRS and CDR2 YFSETQ. CDR3: CASSFGQGAPMNTEAFF. The CDR3 DNA reads as TGCGCCAGCAGCTTCGGACAGGGGGCCCCCATGAACACTGAAGCTTTCTTT. Full variable domain (remainder filled in from reference TRBV5-1 and TRBJ1-1): KAGVTQTPRYLIKTRGQQVTLSCSPISGHRSVSWYQQTPGQGLQFLFEYFSETQRNKGNFPGRFSGRQFSNSRSEMNVSTLELGDSALYLCASSFGQGAPMNTEAFFGQGTRLTVV.

The V call is TRBV6-2 or TRBV6-3, the J call TRBJ1-5, with D maybe TRBD1 (6 bases). Germline CDR1 MNHEY, CDR2 SVGEGT. The CDR3 covers 15 residues. V gave up 2 bases and J gave up 4 bases, with 12 bases separating them. The CDR3 region has the DNA TGTGCCAGCAGTTACAGGGACACATCGAATCAGCCCCAGCATTTT. Its translation is CASSYRDTSNQPQHF.

The chain is built from TRBV7-2 and TRBJ2-2; 10 positions agree with TRBD2. Germline CDR1 SGHTA, CDR2 FQGNSA. J lost 3 bases, V lost 3 bases, and 7 bases had no gene match. The CDR3 runs 17 residues. The CDR3 sequence: CASSLSIAGGYTGELFF. The CDR3 region has the DNA TGTGCCAGCAGCTTGAGTATAGCGGGAGGATACACCGGGGAGCTGTTTTTT.

This chain joins TRBV27 and TRBJ1-2, with D perhaps matching TRBD1 (5 bases). This CDR3 has 13 residues. V lost 9 bases to trimming and J lost 8 bases, with 19 bases between them. CDR1 and CDR2 (germline): MNHEY, SMNVEV (reference sequence). The chain's CDR3 is CASQPPLGGGYTF. CDR3 in DNA: TGTGCCAGTCAACCCCCCCTCGGGGGAGGCTACACCTTC.

The rearrangement uses TRBV27 and TRBJ2-7; perhaps TRBD1 as D (5 bases). Trimming stripped 4 bases from V and 1 base from J, with 8 bases between. Germline loops: CDR1 MNHEY, CDR2 SMNVEV (reference sequence). CDR3 length equals 13 residues. The CDR3 DNA sequence: TGTGCCAGCAGTTGGGGCACTTCCTACGAGCAGTACTTC. It is translated as CASSWGTSYEQYF.

The genes are TRBV25-1 and TRBJ2-7; a weak D match, TRBD1 (6 bases). The V end lost 8 bases, the J end lost 7 bases, and 30 bases lay between the germline ends. In germline, CDR1 is MGHDK, CDR2 SYGVNS. CDR3 length: 17 amino acids. The CDR3 coding sequence is TGTGCCAGCTCAGGTTCCGGGACAATCTCCGCCCTTAGGGAGCAGTACTTC. The encoded protein is CASSGSGTISALREQYF.

This chain uses TRBV15 with TRBJ1-2, with TRBD1 matching 12 bases. The junction had 9 bases not matched to a gene; V was cut back by 5 bases and J by 8 bases. The CDR3 runs to 15 residues. The germline CDR1 and CDR2 sequences are LNHNV and YYDKDF (reference sequence). CDR3 coding DNA: TGTGCCACCAGCGGGCAAGGGACAGGGGGCGACGGCTACACCTTC. This gives the protein CATSGQGTGGDGYTF.

The chain links TRBV6-6 to TRBJ1-3; 7 nucleotides match TRBD1. The CDR3 is 13 residues long. V was pared by 5 bases and J by 7 bases, with 5 bases of the junction left unmatched. Germline CDR1 MNHNY, CDR2 SVGAGI (reference sequence). The CDR3 loop is CASSGQESNTIYF. The CDR3 nucleotides read TGTGCCAGCAGTGGACAGGAGTCGAACACCATATATTTT.

The chain combines TRBV6-5 with TRBJ1-2, with 8 bases matching TRBD1. The V segment lost 6 bases and the J segment 7 bases; nucleotides outside the gene matches: 10. The CDR3 is 14 residues long. Germline CDR1 is MNHEY and CDR2 is SVGAGI. CDR3 residues: CASRAGTGRAGYTF. The CDR3 DNA reads TGTGCCAGCAGGGCCGGGACAGGTAGAGCTGGCTACACCTTC.

This chain links TRBV25-1 with TRBJ1-6; D may be TRBD1 (6 bases). The germline V and J ends were trimmed by 4 bases and 7 bases, with 11 bases remaining between them. The CDR3 extends over 14 amino acids. Germline CDR1 MGHDK, CDR2 SYGVNS. CDR3 sequence (DNA): TGTGCCAGCAGTGCGTGGACAGTAAATTCACCCCTCCACTTT. This sequence encodes CASSAWTVNSPLHF.

V is TRBV5-1 and J is TRBJ2-1; TRBD1 agrees at 9 bases. CDR3 length: 20 residues. With 2 bases clipped from V and 0 bases from J, the junction kept 15 bases outside the gene matches. Germline V gene data show CDR1 as SGHRS and CDR2 as YFSETQ. CDR3 region: CASSFQDRGSLGSSYNEQFF. DNA of the CDR3: TGCGCCAGCAGCTTCCAGGACAGGGGAAGCCTTGGGAGCTCCTACAATGAGCAGTTCTTC.

This clone was detected only once. This chain joins TRBV11-2 and TRBJ2-7; 9 positions match TRBD1. Germline lookup yields CDR1 SGHAT and CDR2 FQNNGV. The trim removed 8 bases at V and 4 bases at J, leaving 9 bases unmatched. The CDR3 spans 14 residues. The chain's CDR3 is CASARPGQGYEQYF. CDR3 DNA: TGTGCCAGCGCCAGACCGGGACAGGGTTACGAGCAGTACTTC.

The rearrangement joins TRBV6-2 or TRBV6-3 to TRBJ1-2; perhaps TRBD1 as D (6 bases). The CDR3 totals 16 residues. The V end was cut by 2 bases, the J end by 3 bases, with 16 bases between. Germline V gene lookup returns CDR1 MNHEY and CDR2 SVGEGT. CDR3 nucleotide sequence: TGTGCCAGCAGTTACCCGACAAGAGGGGGTGACTATGGCTACACCTTC. Translation: CASSYPTRGGDYGYTF.

The V call is TRBV28, the J call TRBJ1-4; a weak D match, TRBD1 (5 bases). This CDR3 is 13 amino acids long. V lost 7 bases and J lost 8, with 14 bases in between. Germline CDR1 MDHEN, CDR2 SYDVKM. CDR3 in DNA: TGTGCCAGCAATGCAGGGTTGAGGGAAAAACTGTTTTTT. This gives the protein CASNAGLREKLFF.

This chain uses TRBV6-1 with TRBJ2-1; D remains unclear. This CDR3 region has 15 residues. V was clipped by 0 bases and J by 9 bases, with 15 bases between them. Germline CDR1 is MNHNS and CDR2 is SASEGT. The chain's CDR3 is CASSEAPSPVSEQFF. The DNA of the CDR3 is TGTGCCAGCAGTGAAGCTCCTAGTCCCGTTAGTGAGCAGTTCTTC.

This rearrangement joins TRBV9 to TRBJ2-3; 12 bases line up with TRBD2. Germline CDR1 is SGDLS and CDR2 is YYNGEE. The V segment lost 3 bases and the J segment 8 bases; nucleotides outside the gene matches: 4. This CDR3 spans 14 amino acids. The CDR3 loop reads CASSASGGASTQYF. The CDR3 DNA reads as TGTGCCAGCAGCGCTAGCGGGGGGGCATCTACGCAGTATTTT.

The CDR3 region has the DNA TGTGCCAGCAGTTATCGCGGAGATGAGCAGTTCTTC. It translates to CASSYRGDEQFF. The V gene is TRBV6-2 or TRBV6-3, the J gene TRBJ2-1; D gene unclear. V lost 3 bases to trimming and J lost 8 bases, with 8 bases between them. CDR3 size: 12 residues. Germline-derived CDR1 and CDR2 are MNHEY and SVGEGT.

The chain is built from TRBV27 and TRBJ1-4; 7 bases align to TRBD1. With 4 bases clipped from V and 7 bases from J, the junction kept 6 bases outside the gene matches. Per the germline V gene, CDR1 is MNHEY and CDR2 is SMNVEV (reference sequence). The CDR3 consists of 14 residues. CDR3 sequence reads: CASSSTGKIEKLFF. CDR3 nucleotides: TGTGCCAGCAGTTCGACAGGGAAGATTGAAAAACTGTTTTTT. The full variable domain, in which reference TRBV27 and TRBJ1-4 provide the parts outside the CDR3, is EAQVTQNPRYLITVTGKKLTVTCSQNMNHEYMSWYRQDPGLGLRQIYYSMNVEVTDKGDVPEGYKVSRKEKRNFPLILESPSPNQTSLYFCASSSTGKIEKLFFGSGTQLSVL.

This clone has just one count. V is TRBV24-1 and J is TRBJ2-3; no definite D call. V was cut by 3 bases and J by 0 bases, with 3 bases left in between. The CDR3 runs to 13 residues. Germline lookup yields CDR1 KGHDR and CDR2 SFDVKD. The CDR3, as DNA: TGTGCCACCAGTGATCCTAGCACAGATACGCAGTATTTT. It is translated as CATSDPSTDTQYF.

This chain links TRBV6-5 with TRBJ2-1, with TRBD1 as a possible D gene (5 bases). V shed 7 bases and J shed 10 bases, with 20 bases lying between them. In germline, CDR1 is MNHEY, CDR2 SVGAGI. This CDR3 comprises 14 residues. CDR3 nucleotides: TGTGCCAGCACTGTGGGGCAGGGTTTTTCGGAGCAGTTCTTC. Translating it yields CASTVGQGFSEQFF.

The chain couples TRBV28 to TRBJ1-2, with a possible D match to TRBD1 (5 bases). The CDR3 spans 13 residues. V lost 5 bases and J lost 4, with 11 bases in between. From germline, CDR1 is MDHEN and CDR2 SYDVKM. The CDR3 DNA reads TGTGCCAGCAGTCGCGACAGCGTCTATGGCTACACCTTC. Translation: CASSRDSVYGYTF.

This sequence joins TRBV7-2 and TRBJ2-1; 11 nucleotides align to TRBD2. CDR1 is SGHTA, CDR2 FQGNSA, per germline. Trimming removed 3 bases from V and 9 bases from J; junction bases left unmatched: 7. The CDR3 contains 15 residues. CDR3 DNA: TGTGCCAGCAGCTTGGTTAGCGGGGGGGCGTCTGAGCAGTTCTTC. Amino acids: CASSLVSGGASEQFF. The full variable domain, completed using reference TRBV7-2 and TRBJ2-1, is GAGVSQSPSNKVTEKGKDVELRCDPISGHTALYWYRQSLGQGLEFLIYFQGNSAPDKSGLPSDRFSAERTGGSVSTLTIQRTQQEDSAVYLCASSLVSGGASEQFFGPGTRLTVL.

The chain recombines TRBV28 with TRBJ1-3, with D hard to call. CDR1 MDHEN and CDR2 SYDVKM come from the germline V gene. The CDR3 is made up of 13 amino acids. The germline V and J ends were trimmed by 3 bases and 9 bases, with 12 bases remaining between them. CDR3: CASSFKRLGTIYF. The CDR3 DNA is TGTGCCAGCAGTTTTAAACGCCTAGGCACCATATATTTT.

This clone was recorded a few times. The CDR3: CASSELGGSYGYTF. CDR3 in DNA: TGTGCCAGCAGTGAATTGGGGGGGAGCTATGGCTACACCTTC. V gene TRBV25-1 combines with J gene TRBJ1-2, with D tentatively TRBD1 (5 bases). The CDR3 is made up of 14 amino acids. Germline CDR1 MGHDK, CDR2 SYGVNS. Deletions cut 1 base from V and 4 bases from J, with 10 bases between.

As DNA, the CDR3 is TGTGCCAGCAGTGTTGGGGGACAGTCACTAAATTCACCCCTCCACTTT. As protein: CASSVGGQSLNSPLHF. This rearrangement joins TRBV2 to TRBJ1-6, with 7 bases that match TRBD1. The CDR3 runs to 16 residues. Germline lookup yields CDR1 SNHLY and CDR2 FYNNEI. V was pared by 4 bases and J by 7 bases, with 10 bases of the junction left unmatched. The variable domain in full, with the rest retrieved from reference TRBV2 and TRBJ1-6, is EPEVTQTPSHQVTQMGQEVILRCVPISNHLYFYWYRQILGQKVEFLVSFYNNEISEKSEIFDDQFSVERPDGSNFTLKIRSTKLEDSAMYFCASSVGGQSLNSPLHFGNGTRLTVT.

The gene calls are TRBV27 and TRBJ2-5; 11 bases map to TRBD1. Germline CDR1 is MNHEY and CDR2 is SMNVEV (reference sequence). V lost 0 bases to trimming and J lost 2 bases; unmatched junction nucleotides: 5. This CDR3 comprises 17 residues. CDR3 DNA sequence: TGTGCCAGCAGTTTATCCCGGACAGGGGGCGGGCAAGAGACCCAGTACTTC. Protein product: CASSLSRTGGGQETQYF.